This TCR beta chain emerged from a study of shared clonotypes between healthy human individuals. The CDR3 covers 15 residues. Losses at the gene ends were 4 bases for V and 4 bases for J; bases not matched to a gene: 7. Germline V lookup: CDR1 SGHRS, CDR2 YFSETQ. Generated by immunoSEQ multiplex PCR, the TCRdb table keeps only in-frame clones and is missing some. The sample records roughly 2 million clones, 85% to 95% being singletons. Every donor was a Caucasian adult from Nashville, Tennessee. This chain joins TRBV5-1 and TRBJ2-2; 7 positions agree with TRBD2. This clonotype originated in a man between 18 and 29 years old in good health. Sequencing used naive CD4+ T cells sorted from blood. Documented subset: CD45RA+ positively selected. The CDR3 here is CASSNTGTITGELFF. The CDR3 bases are TGCGCCAGCAGCAATACCGGGACTATCACCGGGGAGCTGTTTTTT.